This T cell receptor (beta chain) was profiled in a study of blood T cell repertoires in COVID-19. Looking at the study overall: Material from acute and convalescent COVID-19 was sourced from the United States, Italy and Spain. T cells, B-cell-depleted T cells, or PBMCs supplied cDNA or gDNA.

Under the authors' procedure: It was from reference gene primer amplification that nucleated cell counts were estimated. Assay: immunoSEQ multiplex PCR; the TCRdb copy retains only in-frame clones and omits some. That table is the source of V, J and clone size, and D and trimming were worked out from the DNA. The data show about 30,000 clones, about 79% seen once. This clone was counted once. The CDR3 consists of 14 residues. Germline V CDR1 and CDR2: MNHEY, SMNVEV (reference sequence). With V trimmed by 5 bases and J by 8 bases, 11 bases remained unmatched. The rearrangement uses TRBV27 and TRBJ1-2; TRBD1 agrees at 7 bases. The sequence derives from a human donor in a cohort sampled during active COVID-19. The sequencing input was peripheral blood. The CDR3 nucleotides are TGTGCCAGCAGTGAACGACAGGGTCGGGAAGGCTACACCTTC. Amino acids: CASSERQGREGYTF.